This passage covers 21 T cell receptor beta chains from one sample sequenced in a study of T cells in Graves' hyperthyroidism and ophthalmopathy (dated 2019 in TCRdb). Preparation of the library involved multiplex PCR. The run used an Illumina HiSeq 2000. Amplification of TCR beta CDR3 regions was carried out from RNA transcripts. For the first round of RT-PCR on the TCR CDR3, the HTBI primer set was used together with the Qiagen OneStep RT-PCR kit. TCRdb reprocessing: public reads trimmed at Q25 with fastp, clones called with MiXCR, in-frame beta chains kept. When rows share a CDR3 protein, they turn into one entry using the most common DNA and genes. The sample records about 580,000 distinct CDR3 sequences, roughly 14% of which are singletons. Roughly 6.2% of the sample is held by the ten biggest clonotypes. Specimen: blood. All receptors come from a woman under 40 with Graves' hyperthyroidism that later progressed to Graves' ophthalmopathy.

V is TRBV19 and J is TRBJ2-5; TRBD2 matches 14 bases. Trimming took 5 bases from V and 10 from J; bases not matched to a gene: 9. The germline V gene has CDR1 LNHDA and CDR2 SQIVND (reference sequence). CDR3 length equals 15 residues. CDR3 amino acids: CASSFGLAGGTDQYF. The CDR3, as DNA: TGTGCCAGTAGTTTTGGACTAGCGGGAGGTACGGACCAGTACTTC.

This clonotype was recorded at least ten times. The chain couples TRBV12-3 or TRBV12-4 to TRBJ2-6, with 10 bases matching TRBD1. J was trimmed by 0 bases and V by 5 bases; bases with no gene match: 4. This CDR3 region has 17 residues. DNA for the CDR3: TGTGCCAGCAGTCAACGACAGGGGGCCTCTGGGGCCAACGTCCTGACTTTC. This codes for CASSQRQGASGANVLTF.

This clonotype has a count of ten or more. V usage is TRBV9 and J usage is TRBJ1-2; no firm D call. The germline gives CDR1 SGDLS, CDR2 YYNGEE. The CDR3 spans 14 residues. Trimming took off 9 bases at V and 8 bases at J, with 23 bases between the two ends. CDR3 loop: CATIPLPGFGGYTF. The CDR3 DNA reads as TGTGCCACCATCCCTCTACCAGGATTCGGAGGCTACACCTTC. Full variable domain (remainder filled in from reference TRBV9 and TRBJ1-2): DSGVTQTPKHLITATGQRVTLRCSPRSGDLSVYWYQQSLDQGLQFLIQYYNGEERAKGNILERFSAQQFPDLHSELNLSSLELGDSALYFCATIPLPGFGGYTFGSGTRLTVV.

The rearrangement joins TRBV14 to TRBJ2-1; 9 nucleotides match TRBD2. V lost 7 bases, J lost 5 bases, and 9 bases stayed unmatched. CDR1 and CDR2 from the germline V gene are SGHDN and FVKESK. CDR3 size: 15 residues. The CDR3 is CASTSSGRPHNEQFF. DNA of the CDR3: TGTGCCAGCACTAGCAGCGGGAGGCCCCACAATGAGCAGTTCTTC.

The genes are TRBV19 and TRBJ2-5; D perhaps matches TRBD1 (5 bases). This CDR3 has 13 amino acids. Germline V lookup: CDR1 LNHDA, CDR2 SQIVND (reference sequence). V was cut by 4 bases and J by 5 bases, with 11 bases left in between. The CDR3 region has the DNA TGTGCCAGTAGTAAACAGGATGGGGAGACCCAGTACTTC. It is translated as CASSKQDGETQYF.

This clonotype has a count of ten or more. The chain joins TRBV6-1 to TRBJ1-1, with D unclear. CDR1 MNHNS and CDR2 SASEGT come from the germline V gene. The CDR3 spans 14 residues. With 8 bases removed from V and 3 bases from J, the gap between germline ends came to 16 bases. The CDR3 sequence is CASRKVLVDTEAFF. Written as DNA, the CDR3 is TGTGCCAGCCGGAAAGTGCTTGTGGACACTGAAGCTTTCTTT.

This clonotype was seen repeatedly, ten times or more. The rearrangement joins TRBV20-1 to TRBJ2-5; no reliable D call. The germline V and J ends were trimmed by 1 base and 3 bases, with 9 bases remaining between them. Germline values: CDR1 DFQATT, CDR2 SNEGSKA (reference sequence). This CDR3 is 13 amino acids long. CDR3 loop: CSARAEVKETQYF. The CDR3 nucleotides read TGCAGTGCTAGAGCCGAAGTAAAAGAGACCCAGTACTTC.

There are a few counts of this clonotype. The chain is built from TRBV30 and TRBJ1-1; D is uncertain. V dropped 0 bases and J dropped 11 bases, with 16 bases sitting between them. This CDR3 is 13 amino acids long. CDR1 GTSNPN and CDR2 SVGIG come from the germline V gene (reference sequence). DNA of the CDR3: TGTGCCTGGAGTGTTTCCAGTGAGACGAAGGCTTTCTTT. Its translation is CAWSVSSETKAFF.

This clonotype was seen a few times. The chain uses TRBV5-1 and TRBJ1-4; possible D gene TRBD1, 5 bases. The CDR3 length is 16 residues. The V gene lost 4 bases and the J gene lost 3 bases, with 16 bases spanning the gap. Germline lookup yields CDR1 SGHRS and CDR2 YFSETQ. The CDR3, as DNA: TGCGCCAGCAGCCCCTCTAGGGGCTCGGCTAATGAAAAACTGTTTTTT. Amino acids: CASSPSRGSANEKLFF.

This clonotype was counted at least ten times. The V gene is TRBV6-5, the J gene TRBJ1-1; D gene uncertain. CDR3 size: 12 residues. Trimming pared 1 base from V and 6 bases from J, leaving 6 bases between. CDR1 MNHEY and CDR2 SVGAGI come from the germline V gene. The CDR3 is CASSYFGSEAFF. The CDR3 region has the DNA TGTGCCAGCAGTTACTTTGGGTCTGAAGCTTTCTTT.

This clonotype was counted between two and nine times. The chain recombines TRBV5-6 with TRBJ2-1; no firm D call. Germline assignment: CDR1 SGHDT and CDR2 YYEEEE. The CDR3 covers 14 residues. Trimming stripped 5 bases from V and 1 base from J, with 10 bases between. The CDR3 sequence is CASSSQASYNEQFF. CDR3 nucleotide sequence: TGTGCCAGCAGTTCCCAGGCTTCCTACAATGAGCAGTTCTTC. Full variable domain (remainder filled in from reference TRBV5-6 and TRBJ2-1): DAGVTQSPTHLIKTRGQQVTLRCSPKSGHDTVSWYQQALGQGPQFIFQYYEEEERQRGNFPDRFSGHQFPNYSSELNVNALLLGDSALYLCASSSQASYNEQFFGPGTRLTVL.

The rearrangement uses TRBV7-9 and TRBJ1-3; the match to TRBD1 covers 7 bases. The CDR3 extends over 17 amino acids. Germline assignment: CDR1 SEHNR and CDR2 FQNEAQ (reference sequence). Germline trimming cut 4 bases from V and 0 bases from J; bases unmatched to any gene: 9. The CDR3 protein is CASSYLRDRVSGNTIYF. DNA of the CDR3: TGTGCCAGCAGCTACCTTCGGGACAGAGTCTCTGGAAACACCATATATTTT.

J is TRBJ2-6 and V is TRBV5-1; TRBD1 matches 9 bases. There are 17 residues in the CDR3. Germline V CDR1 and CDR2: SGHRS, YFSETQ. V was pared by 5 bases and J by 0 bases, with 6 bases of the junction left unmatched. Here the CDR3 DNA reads TGCGCCAGCAGAACCGGGACAGGGAGCTCTGGGGCCAACGTCCTGACTTTC. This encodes CASRTGTGSSGANVLTF.

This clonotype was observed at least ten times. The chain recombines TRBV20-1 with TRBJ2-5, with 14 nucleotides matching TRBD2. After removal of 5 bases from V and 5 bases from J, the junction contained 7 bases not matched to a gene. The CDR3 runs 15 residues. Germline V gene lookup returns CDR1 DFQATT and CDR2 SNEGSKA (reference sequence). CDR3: CSAAGTSGSGETQYF. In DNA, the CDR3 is TGCAGTGCTGCCGGGACTAGCGGGAGCGGGGAGACCCAGTACTTC.

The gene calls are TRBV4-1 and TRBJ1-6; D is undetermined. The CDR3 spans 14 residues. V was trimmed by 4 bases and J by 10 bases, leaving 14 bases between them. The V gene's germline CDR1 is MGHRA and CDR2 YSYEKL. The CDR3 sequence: CASSPSRVVSPLHF. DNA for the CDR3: TGCGCCAGCAGCCCCTCCCGGGTTGTGTCACCCCTCCACTTT.

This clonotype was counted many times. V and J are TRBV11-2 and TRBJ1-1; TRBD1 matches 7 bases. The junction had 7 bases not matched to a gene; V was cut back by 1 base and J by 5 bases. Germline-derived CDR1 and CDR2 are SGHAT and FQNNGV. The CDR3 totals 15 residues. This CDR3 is CASSLVTGAGTEAFF. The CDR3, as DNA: TGTGCCAGCAGCTTAGTAACAGGGGCAGGTACTGAAGCTTTCTTT.

The CDR3 reads CASKRDSLNEQFF. The DNA of the CDR3 is TGTGCCAGCAAGCGGGACTCGCTCAATGAGCAGTTCTTC. The J gene is TRBJ2-1, the V gene TRBV6-2 or TRBV6-3; 7 nucleotides agree with TRBD2. Unmatched junction bases numbered 6, after V lost 7 bases and J lost 6 bases. Germline CDR1 and CDR2: MNHEY and SVGEGT. This CDR3 is built from 13 residues.

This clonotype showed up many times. The CDR3 coding sequence is TGTGCCAGCAGTCCCCCGCAGGGACGGGCAAACACTGAAGCTTTCTTT. This translates into CASSPPQGRANTEAFF. The chain uses TRBV6-1 and TRBJ1-1, with D possibly TRBD1 on 5 matching bases. This CDR3 is 16 amino acids long. The V end lost 5 bases, the J end lost 2 bases, and 18 bases lay between the germline ends. CDR1 and CDR2 from the germline V gene are MNHNS and SASEGT.

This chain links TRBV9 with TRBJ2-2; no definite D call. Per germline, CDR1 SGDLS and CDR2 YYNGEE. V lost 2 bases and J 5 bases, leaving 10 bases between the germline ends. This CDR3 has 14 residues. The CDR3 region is CASSVDPGTGELFF. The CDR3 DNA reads TGTGCCAGCAGCGTCGACCCAGGTACCGGGGAGCTGTTTTTT. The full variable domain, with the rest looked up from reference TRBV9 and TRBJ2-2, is DSGVTQTPKHLITATGQRVTLRCSPRSGDLSVYWYQQSLDQGLQFLIQYYNGEERAKGNILERFSAQQFPDLHSELNLSSLELGDSALYFCASSVDPGTGELFFGEGSRLTVL.

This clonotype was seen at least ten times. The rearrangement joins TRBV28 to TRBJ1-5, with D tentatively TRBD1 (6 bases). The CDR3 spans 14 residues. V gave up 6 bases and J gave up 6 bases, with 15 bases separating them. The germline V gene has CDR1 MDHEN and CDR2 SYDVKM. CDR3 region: CASSPAGASQPQHF. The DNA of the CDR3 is TGTGCCAGCAGCCCCGCAGGGGCGAGTCAGCCCCAGCATTTT.

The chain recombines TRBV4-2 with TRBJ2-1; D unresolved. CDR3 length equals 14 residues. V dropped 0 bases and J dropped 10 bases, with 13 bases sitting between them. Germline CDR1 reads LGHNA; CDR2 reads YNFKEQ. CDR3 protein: CASSQDPSADEQFF. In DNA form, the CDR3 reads TGTGCCAGCAGCCAAGATCCCTCGGCGGACGAGCAGTTCTTC.